This passage covers 9 T cell receptor beta chains from one sample sequenced in a study of post-analysis software for immune sequencing data. Findings and caveats of the study: There were a few TRBV segments more frequent in patients than controls, and TRBV5-6, TRBV5-1 and TRBV20-1 were among them.

Their antigens remain unidentified. Incorporated into the TCR beta cDNA libraries were unique molecular identifiers, which served to reduce PCR and sequencing biases. A single record per CDR3 protein comes from TCRdb applying MiXCR to the PCR reads. The sample has about 770,000 distinct CDR3 sequences, roughly 46% seen once. Specimen: blood. Receptors were obtained from a girl between 10 and 17 years old with multiple sclerosis.

This clonotype was seen only a few times. The rearrangement uses TRBV24-1 and TRBJ1-1; D may be TRBD1 (6 bases). This CDR3 spans 12 amino acids. In germline, CDR1 is KGHDR, CDR2 SFDVKD. Trimming took 8 bases from V and 11 from J, leaving 17 bases between them. In DNA, the CDR3 is TGTGCCACCATTGCCCCAGAGGGGGAGGCTTTCTTT. It translates to CATIAPEGEAFF.

The CDR3 is CASSPEGPDTQYF. The CDR3 DNA reads TGTGCCAGCAGCCCAGAGGGTCCAGATACGCAGTATTTT. The chain combines TRBV7-9 with TRBJ2-3; D perhaps matches TRBD2 (5 bases). CDR1 is SEHNR, CDR2 FQNEAQ, per germline (reference sequence). The CDR3 contains 13 residues. V lost 5 bases to trimming and J lost 4 bases, with 10 bases between them.

The chain recombines TRBV28 with TRBJ2-5, with 9 bases that match TRBD1. With V trimmed by 5 bases and J by 5 bases, 12 bases remained unmatched. The CDR3 is 16 residues long. Germline assignment: CDR1 MDHEN and CDR2 SYDVKM. CDR3 residues: CASSTNTGGAMETQYF. CDR3 nucleotide sequence: TGTGCCAGCAGTACAAATACAGGGGGCGCGATGGAGACCCAGTACTTC.

The chain uses TRBV6-2 or TRBV6-3 and TRBJ2-4; D remains unclear. From germline, CDR1 is MNHEY and CDR2 SVGEGT. The CDR3 loop spans 11 amino acids. V was trimmed by 2 bases and J by 8 bases, leaving 4 bases between them. CDR3 in amino acids: CASSYQDIQYF. For the CDR3, the DNA is TGTGCCAGCAGTTACCAAGACATTCAGTACTTC.

The chain links TRBV20-1 to TRBJ2-5; D is unclear. In germline, CDR1 is DFQATT, CDR2 SNEGSKA (reference sequence). Trimming took off 6 bases at V and 5 bases at J, with 7 bases between the two ends. This CDR3 has 10 residues. CDR3 DNA sequence: TGCAGTGCCGCCGTGGAGACCCAGTACTTC. Its translation: CSAAVETQYF.

The V and J genes are TRBV19 and TRBJ1-6; tentatively, D is TRBD1 (5 bases). From germline, CDR1 is LNHDA and CDR2 SQIVND (reference sequence). V lost 1 base and J lost 9, with 10 bases in between. This CDR3 region has 14 residues. The DNA of the CDR3 is TGTGCCAGTAGTATAGGAGGGGCTGGTTCACCCCTCCACTTT. Encoded protein: CASSIGGAGSPLHF. Looking up the rest from reference TRBV19 and TRBJ1-6 gives the full variable domain: DGGITQSPKYLFRKEGQNVTLSCEQNLNHDAMYWYRQDPGQGLRLIYYSQIVNDFQKGDIAEGYSVSREKKESFPLTVTSAQKNPTAFYLCASSIGGAGSPLHFGNGTRLTVT.

This chain uses TRBV4-1 with TRBJ1-1; D uncertain. The CDR3 has 14 residues. V dropped 7 bases and J dropped 7 bases, with 19 bases sitting between them. The germline gives CDR1 MGHRA, CDR2 YSYEKL. The CDR3 spells CASTTETGMGEAFF. In DNA form, the CDR3 reads TGCGCCAGCACCACAGAAACCGGGATGGGTGAAGCTTTCTTT.

V usage is TRBV7-2 and J usage is TRBJ2-6; unclear D gene. Trimming pared 5 bases from V and 4 bases from J, leaving 9 bases between. Germline loops: CDR1 SGHTA, CDR2 FQGNSA. CDR3 length equals 14 residues. The CDR3: CASSPPMGANVLTF. The CDR3 DNA reads as TGTGCCAGCAGCCCCCCTATGGGGGCCAACGTCCTGACTTTC. Complete variable domain (other parts from reference TRBV7-2 and TRBJ2-6): GAGVSQSPSNKVTEKGKDVELRCDPISGHTALYWYRQSLGQGLEFLIYFQGNSAPDKSGLPSDRFSAERTGGSVSTLTIQRTQQEDSAVYLCASSPPMGANVLTFGAGSRLTVL.

The chain joins TRBV19 to TRBJ2-3; TRBD1 matches at 8 bases. The V and J ends lost 5 bases and 0 bases, in that order; junction bases with no gene match: 7. CDR1 and CDR2 (germline): LNHDA, SQIVND (reference sequence). CDR3 size: 16 residues. In DNA, the CDR3 is TGTGCCAGTAGTGCGACAGGGGTTGTTAGCACAGATACGCAGTATTTT. Protein sequence: CASSATGVVSTDTQYF.